This T cell receptor (beta chain) is from a study of T-cell memory formation after mild COVID-19 (dated by TCRdb to the early 2020s). Regarding the study in general: Most TCR sequence clusters were specific to one of the two donors. T-cell clones expanding and contracting after mild COVID-19 in two donors were tracked by longitudinal TCRalpha and TCRbeta repertoire sequencing. Two young, previously healthy adult volunteers, one female and one male, were included in the cohort. Findings and caveats that apply to the study as a whole: SARS-CoV-2 specificity was not confirmed for the second-wave clones peaking on day 37. The study covered only a couple of mild cases, and larger cohorts including severe cases with pre-infection samples were considered necessary. Contracting CD4+ clones turned up mainly in the CM and EM memory subsets, whereas EMRA was where CD8+ clones were enriched. Some responding clones were detected in pre-infection memory, which suggested that pre-existing cross-reactive memory T cells had joined the SARS-CoV-2 response. Clones contracting from day 15 to 85 had balanced CD4/CD8 phenotypes, while a second wave expanding from day 15 to 37 was biased towards CD4+.

The CDR3 runs 12 residues from the cysteine to the phenylalanine. The retained sequence is limited to the CDR3, 36 bases, with the frame set at the first base. CDR1 and CDR2 are drawn from the germline V gene: SQVTM, ANQGSEA. V is trimmed back by 5 bases and J by 4 bases, and the junction contains 0 bases that no gene match accounts for. This clonotype appeared many times. Its antigen target is currently unknown. Per-base qualities were not stored, and no clone one base away is much larger. Instrument on record: Illumina NovaSeq 6000. cDNA libraries for TCRalpha and TCRbeta were prepared by 5'RACE using constant-segment primers, with sample barcodes and unique molecular identifiers added. RNA was extracted from every sample with Trizol reagent. Amplification of the libraries took two PCR steps, and the second step added a second sample barcode plus Illumina TruSeq adapters. Sequencing of libraries was performed on an Illumina NovaSeq with 2 x 150 bp paired-end reads. The authors' analysis ran thus. The reads were demultiplexed and collapsed into UMI-guided consensus sequences using migec v1.2.7. Using mixcr v2.1.11, UMI consensuses were aligned to TRA and TRB V and J templates and then assembled into clonotypes. A clonotype was counted as expanded or contracted only if both edgeR and NoisET called the change significant, with noise models trained on biological replicates. edgeR calls used a false discovery rate-adjusted p below 0.01 and a log2 fold-change threshold of 1. As an exploratory analysis of dynamics, max-normalized trajectories of the 1000 most abundant clonotypes were examined with PCA combined with hierarchical clustering. Each responding clone was given a CD4 or CD8 phenotype based on the CD4+ and CD8+ repertoires, which had been sequenced separately. Using fastp trimming at Q25 and MiXCR clonotype assembly, TCRdb reanalyzed the public sequencing data and kept in-frame beta chains. Records with the same CDR3 protein are collapsed into one entry carrying the most frequent genes and DNA. The V and J calls reflect TCRdb's pipeline rather than the authors' work. The sample records around 340,000 distinct CDR3 sequences, 13% of which are singletons. About 21% of the sample lies in the top ten.

Ficoll-Paque density gradient centrifugation was used to isolate PBMCs. Sequenced: PBMCs or a T cell subset sorted from them (not recorded which). This receptor was taken from a man younger than 30 who had mild COVID-19 (a few samples of this study predate the infection). The sample titles of this study are shuffled in the database, so cell type and time point are left out; the donor was told from shared clones. The sequence links TRBV29-1 to TRBJ2-2, and TRBD1 matches 8 of the central bases. This receptor carries the CDR3 CSVTGGTGELFF. The DNA sequence is TGCAGCGTTACAGGGGGCACCGGGGAGCTGTTTTTT.